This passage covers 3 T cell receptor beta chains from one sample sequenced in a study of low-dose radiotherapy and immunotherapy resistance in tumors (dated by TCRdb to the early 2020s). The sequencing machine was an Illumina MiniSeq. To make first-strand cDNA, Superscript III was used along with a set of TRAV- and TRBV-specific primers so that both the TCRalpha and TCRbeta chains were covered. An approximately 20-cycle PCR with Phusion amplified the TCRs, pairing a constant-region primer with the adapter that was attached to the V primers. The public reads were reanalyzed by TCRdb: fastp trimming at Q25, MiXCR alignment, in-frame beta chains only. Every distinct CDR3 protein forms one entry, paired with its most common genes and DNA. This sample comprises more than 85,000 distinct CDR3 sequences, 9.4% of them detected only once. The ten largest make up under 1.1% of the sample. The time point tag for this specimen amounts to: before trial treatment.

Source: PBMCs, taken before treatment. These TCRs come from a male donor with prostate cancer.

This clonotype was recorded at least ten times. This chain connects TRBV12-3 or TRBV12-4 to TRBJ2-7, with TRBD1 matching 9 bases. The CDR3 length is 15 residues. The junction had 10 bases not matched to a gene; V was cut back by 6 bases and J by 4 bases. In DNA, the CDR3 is TGTGCCAGCAGCCGATCCGGGACAGGGATTTACGAGCAGTACTTC. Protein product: CASSRSGTGIYEQYF.

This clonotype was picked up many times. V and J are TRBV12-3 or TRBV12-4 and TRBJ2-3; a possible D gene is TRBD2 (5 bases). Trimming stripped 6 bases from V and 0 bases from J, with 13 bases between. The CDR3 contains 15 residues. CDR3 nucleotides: TGTGCCAGCAGACAGACGAGGGCTAGCACAGATACGCAGTATTTT. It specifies CASRQTRASTDTQYF.

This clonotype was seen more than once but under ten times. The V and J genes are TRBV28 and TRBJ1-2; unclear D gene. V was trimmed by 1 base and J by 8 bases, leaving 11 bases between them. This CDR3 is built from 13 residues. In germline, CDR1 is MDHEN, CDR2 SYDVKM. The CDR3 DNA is TGTGCCAGCAGTTTATACGGGGTAGGAGGCTACACCTTC. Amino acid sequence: CASSLYGVGGYTF.